This passage covers 26 T cell receptor beta chains from one sample sequenced in a study of blood T cell repertoires in COVID-19 (dated by TCRdb to the early 2020s). The library came from the immunoSEQ multiplex PCR assay. TCRdb retrieved this table from immuneACCESS and kept in-frame rearrangements only. Not all clones are present; in checked studies, unresolved V genes account for under half, and no reason is known for the remainder. The sample profile shows 230,000 or so clones; 80% of them were found once. The ten top clones hold approximately 5.4% of the sample. Sequencing was carried out using peripheral blood. Receptor source: a human donor in a cohort sampled during active COVID-19.

The genes are TRBV11-2 and TRBJ1-4; D possibly corresponds to TRBD1 (6 bases). CDR3 length equals 15 residues. The V gene's germline CDR1 is SGHAT and CDR2 FQNNGV. The ends were cut back, 3 bases at V and 5 bases at J, with 13 bases in the middle. Written as DNA, the CDR3 is TGTGCCAGCAGCTTTAAACAGGGTGGGAATGAAAAACTGTTTTTT. This gives the protein CASSFKQGGNEKLFF.

The chain links TRBV27 to TRBJ2-3, with 8 bases identical to TRBD1. The CDR3 is 15 amino acids. V shed 4 bases, J shed 2 bases, and the junction held 5 bases outside the gene matches. The V gene's germline CDR1 is MNHEY and CDR2 SMNVEV (reference sequence). The CDR3 DNA reads as TGTGCCAGCAGTTCCCCGGGACAGGACACAGATACGCAGTATTTT. It encodes CASSSPGQDTDTQYF.

The chain couples TRBV11-2 to TRBJ2-7; possible D gene TRBD2, 6 bases. CDR1 is SGHAT and CDR2 is FQNNGV in the germline V gene. V was shortened by 0 bases and J by 4 bases, with 7 bases between the two germline ends. The CDR3 extends over 13 amino acids. The DNA for the CDR3 is TGTGCCAGCAGCTTAGAAGGGACTTACGAGCAGTACTTC. This sequence encodes CASSLEGTYEQYF.

The chain carries TRBV9 and TRBJ2-7, with 8 bases lining up with TRBD2. In germline, CDR1 is SGDLS, CDR2 YYNGEE. The CDR3 runs 15 residues. Unmatched junction bases numbered 2, after V lost 0 bases and J lost 0 bases. The CDR3 sequence: CASSVGLAFSYEQYF. In DNA form, the CDR3 reads TGTGCCAGCAGCGTAGGACTAGCGTTCTCCTACGAGCAGTACTTC.

The chain links TRBV27 to TRBJ2-5; 14 bases match TRBD2. CDR1 MNHEY and CDR2 SMNVEV come from the germline V gene (reference sequence). With 6 bases clipped from V and 4 bases from J, the junction kept 1 base outside the gene matches. The CDR3 has 14 amino acids. CDR3 DNA: TGTGCCAGCAGGGGGACTAGCGGGAGAGAGACCCAGTACTTC. This encodes CASRGTSGRETQYF.

The rearrangement joins TRBV2 to TRBJ1-5; no firm D call. V was cut by 7 bases and J by 5 bases, with 18 bases left in between. Germline loops: CDR1 SNHLY, CDR2 FYNNEI. The CDR3 is 15 amino acids. DNA for the CDR3: TGTGCCAGCACCCTACTGGACCCCGGGGATCAGCCCCAGCATTTT. As protein: CASTLLDPGDQPQHF.

The V and J genes are TRBV6-2 or TRBV6-3 and TRBJ2-5; no reliable D call. There are 14 residues in the CDR3. Germline-derived CDR1 and CDR2 are MNHEY and SVGEGT. The V end lost 2 bases, the J end lost 0 bases, and 7 bases lay between the germline ends. For the CDR3, the DNA is TGTGCCAGCAGTTACCGCCACTACCAAGAGACCCAGTACTTC. Translation: CASSYRHYQETQYF.

Only a few counts were recorded for this clone. The chain links TRBV7-9 to TRBJ1-2; perhaps TRBD1 as D (6 bases). The CDR3 runs 14 residues. The germline V gene has CDR1 SEHNR and CDR2 FQNEAQ (reference sequence). With 5 bases removed from V and 6 bases from J, the gap between germline ends came to 16 bases. The CDR3 here is CASSDGTQWDGYTF. The DNA for the CDR3 is TGTGCCAGCAGCGACGGGACACAATGGGATGGCTACACCTTC. Combining the CDR3 with reference TRBV7-9 and TRBJ1-2 gives the whole variable domain DTGVSQNPRHKITKRGQNVTFRCDPISEHNRLYWYRQTLGQGPEFLTYFQNEAQLEKSRLLSDRFSAERPKGSFSTLEIQRTEQGDSAMYLCASSDGTQWDGYTFGSGTRLTVV.

The V call is TRBV3-1 (or the pseudogene TRBV3-2), the J call TRBJ2-7; maybe TRBD2 (6 bases). Germline V gene data show CDR1 as LGHDT and CDR2 as YNNKEL (reference sequence). This CDR3 has 14 residues. V dropped 4 bases and J dropped 2 bases, with 12 bases sitting between them. CDR3 residues: CASSPTRRPYEQYF. DNA for the CDR3: TGTGCCAGCAGCCCGACTAGAAGACCCTACGAGCAGTACTTC.

The V call is TRBV19, the J call TRBJ1-5, with D maybe TRBD1 (6 bases). V lost 9 bases and J lost 2, with 14 bases in between. Germline-derived CDR1 and CDR2 are LNHDA and SQIVND (reference sequence). The CDR3 is 14 amino acids. CDR3 in amino acids: CASVTQGGNQPQHF. CDR3 coding DNA: TGTGCCAGCGTAACACAGGGCGGCAATCAGCCCCAGCATTTT.

CDR3 nucleotides: TGTGCCAGCAGCCAGTCTGGCTTTCTAGCCAAAAACATTCAGTACTTC. Translating gives CASSQSGFLAKNIQYF. This chain joins TRBV3-1 (or the pseudogene TRBV3-2) and TRBJ2-4; D not resolved. CDR1 is LGHDT and CDR2 is YNNKEL in the germline V gene (reference sequence). The CDR3 sequence is 16 residues long. The V end was cut by 3 bases, the J end by 0 bases, with 12 bases between.

The genes are TRBV27 and TRBJ2-7; 9 nucleotides agree with TRBD1. With V trimmed by 6 bases and J by 2 bases, 2 bases remained unmatched. CDR3 length: 13 amino acids. Per the germline V gene, CDR1 is MNHEY and CDR2 is SMNVEV (reference sequence). The CDR3 nucleotides read TGTGCCAGCAGCTGGACAGGGGCCTACGAGCAGTACTTC. As protein: CASSWTGAYEQYF.

This chain links TRBV4-3 with TRBJ2-7, with TRBD2 matching 9 bases. V was pared by 4 bases and J by 5 bases, with 3 bases of the junction left unmatched. CDR1 LGHNA and CDR2 YSLEER come from the germline V gene. The CDR3 is 13 residues long. The CDR3 DNA is TGCGCCAGCAGCCGCAGACTAGCGGACGAGCAGTACTTC. Amino acid sequence: CASSRRLADEQYF.

The J gene is TRBJ1-2, the V gene TRBV30, with 8 nucleotides matching TRBD1. This CDR3 has 13 residues. Germline trimming cut 4 bases from V and 3 bases from J; bases unmatched to any gene: 4. Per the germline V gene, CDR1 is GTSNPN and CDR2 is SVGIG (reference sequence). The CDR3 loop reads CAWTRGRDYGYTF. The CDR3 DNA reads as TGTGCCTGGACCAGGGGGCGGGACTATGGCTACACCTTC.

The rearrangement joins TRBV7-2 to TRBJ2-7; a weak D match, TRBD2 (5 bases). The CDR3 totals 15 residues. The ends were cut back, 2 bases at V and 3 bases at J, with 14 bases in the middle. Germline lookup yields CDR1 SGHTA and CDR2 FQGNSA. DNA for the CDR3: TGTGCCAGCAGCTTACAAACGGGAACGCGCTACGAGCAGTACTTC. It is translated as CASSLQTGTRYEQYF.

V is TRBV27 and J is TRBJ2-1; 11 nucleotides align to TRBD2. The CDR3 is made up of 16 amino acids. Germline trimming cut 8 bases from V and 4 bases from J; bases unmatched to any gene: 10. The germline V gene has CDR1 MNHEY and CDR2 SMNVEV (reference sequence). The CDR3, as DNA: TGTGCCAGCTCGTTAGCGGGAGGGCCAACTTACAATGAGCAGTTCTTC. Amino acids: CASSLAGGPTYNEQFF.

The rearrangement joins TRBV9 to TRBJ2-7; 9 nucleotides match TRBD2. Trimming at V came to 0 bases and at J to 6 bases, leaving 7 bases not matched to a gene. Germline V gene sequence: CDR1 SGDLS, CDR2 YYNGEE. The CDR3 runs to 15 residues. This chain's CDR3 is CASSVGSGRTGEQYF. The CDR3 DNA is TGTGCCAGCAGCGTAGGAAGCGGGAGGACGGGCGAGCAGTACTTC.

The chain employs TRBV19 and TRBJ1-5, with no clear D. Per the germline V gene, CDR1 is LNHDA and CDR2 is SQIVND (reference sequence). Trimming removed 3 bases at V and 0 bases at J, with 6 bases between. The CDR3 totals 14 residues. CDR3 sequence (DNA): TGTGCCAGTAGTATTAGCTCTAGCAATCAGCCCCAGCATTTT. Translation: CASSISSSNQPQHF.

CDR3 sequence reads: CASSPGTANYGYTF. The DNA for the CDR3 is TGTGCCAGCTCACCTGGGACAGCTAACTATGGCTACACCTTC. The V and J genes are TRBV18 and TRBJ1-2; 7 positions match TRBD1. Losses at the gene ends were 3 bases for V and 0 bases for J; bases not matched to a gene: 1. Germline-derived CDR1 and CDR2 are KGHSH and LQKENI. This CDR3 region has 14 residues.

The rearrangement links TRBV3-1 (or the pseudogene TRBV3-2) to TRBJ2-5; 8 positions match TRBD2. With V trimmed by 6 bases and J by 1 base, 4 bases remained unmatched. In germline, CDR1 is LGHDT, CDR2 YNNKEL (reference sequence). The CDR3 covers 14 residues. The CDR3 bases are TGTGCCAGCAGGATAGCGGGATCCCAAGAGACCCAGTACTTC. This codes for CASRIAGSQETQYF.

This clone was observed a single time. The CDR3 loop reads CASSVTSNEQYF. The CDR3 DNA is TGTGCCAGCAGCGTGACTAGTAACGAGCAGTACTTC. The chain carries TRBV6-2 or TRBV6-3 and TRBJ2-7, with TRBD2 as a possible D gene (6 bases). The CDR3 is 12 amino acids. In germline, CDR1 is MNHEY, CDR2 SVGEGT. The germline V and J ends were trimmed by 6 bases and 5 bases, with 11 bases remaining between them.

The V and J genes are TRBV14 and TRBJ1-1; the D is unclear. The CDR3 covers 13 residues. Germline-derived CDR1 and CDR2 are SGHDN and FVKESK. Trimming cost V 6 bases and J 1 base, with 9 bases left between them. CDR3 amino acids: CASSPSGNTEAFF. The CDR3 nucleotides are TGTGCCAGCAGTCCCTCGGGGAACACTGAAGCTTTCTTT.

The rearrangement uses TRBV28 and TRBJ1-5; the match to TRBD1 covers 10 bases. Unmatched junction bases numbered 13, after V lost 10 bases and J lost 7 bases. Looked up from germline, CDR1 is MDHEN and CDR2 is SYDVKM. This CDR3 has 15 residues. The CDR3 sequence is CATFRGQGLGQPQHF. CDR3 coding DNA: TGTGCCACCTTTAGGGGACAGGGGTTAGGGCAGCCCCAGCATTTT. The variable domain in full, completed from reference TRBV28 and TRBJ1-5, reads DVKVTQSSRYLVKRTGEKVFLECVQDMDHENMFWYRQDPGLGLRLIYFSYDVKMKEKGDIPEGYSVSREKKERFSLILESASTNQTSMYLCATFRGQGLGQPQHFGDGTRLSIL.

This clone was picked up a small number of times. This chain connects TRBV19 to TRBJ2-7, with D possibly matching TRBD1 (6 bases). CDR3 length: 14 amino acids. Trimming left V 2 bases short and J 2 bases short, with 10 bases between. Per germline, CDR1 LNHDA and CDR2 SQIVND (reference sequence). CDR3 loop: CASSIRQGTYEQYF. CDR3 bases: TGTGCCAGTAGTATACGGCAGGGGACCTACGAGCAGTACTTC.

V is TRBV6-2 or TRBV6-3 and J is TRBJ1-2; 8 nucleotides line up with TRBD1. V gave up 5 bases and J gave up 6 bases; unmatched junction bases: 8. Per germline, CDR1 MNHEY and CDR2 SVGEGT. This CDR3 has 14 residues. The CDR3 loop reads CASSQRQGPDGYTF. CDR3 nucleotide sequence: TGTGCCAGCAGTCAAAGACAGGGGCCCGATGGCTACACCTTC.

The chain joins TRBV2 to TRBJ2-3, with D possibly matching TRBD2 (6 bases). Deletions cut 8 bases from V and 0 bases from J, with 9 bases between. The CDR3 has 13 amino acids. Germline CDR1 reads SNHLY; CDR2 reads FYNNEI. The CDR3 sequence: CASSGTSTDTQYF. In DNA form, the CDR3 reads TGTGCCAGCTCCGGGACTAGCACAGATACGCAGTATTTT.